Given below is one T cell receptor beta chain in context. This record comes from a study of blood T cells in healthy people across ages. Germline assignment: CDR1 SGHRS and CDR2 YFSETQ. V dropped 4 bases and J dropped 3; count of bases not matched to a gene: 11. The CDR3 runs to 16 residues. Russia was home to the donors, healthy Caucasian individuals aged roughly 6 to 90. The use of a sample-barcoded 5' primer and a J-beta primer mix characterized a second PCR of about 7 to 12 cycles. TCRdb fed the 5' RACE reads into MiXCR, producing one record per CDR3 protein. This table holds some 760,000 distinct CDR3 sequences, 25% found once. These data were likewise used in another study, on T cells of mothers and their children. From that paper: Each mother gave over 9 million TCR beta CDR3 reads; each child, a few million.

The specimen sequenced was blood. V is TRBV5-1 and J is TRBJ2-7; 9 nucleotides align to TRBD1. The TCR sequence derives from a boy aged 5 to 17 in good health. This CDR3 is CASSLEPGQGDYEQYF. The CDR3 nucleotides are TGCGCCAGCAGCCTAGAACCGGGACAGGGTGACTACGAGCAGTACTTC.